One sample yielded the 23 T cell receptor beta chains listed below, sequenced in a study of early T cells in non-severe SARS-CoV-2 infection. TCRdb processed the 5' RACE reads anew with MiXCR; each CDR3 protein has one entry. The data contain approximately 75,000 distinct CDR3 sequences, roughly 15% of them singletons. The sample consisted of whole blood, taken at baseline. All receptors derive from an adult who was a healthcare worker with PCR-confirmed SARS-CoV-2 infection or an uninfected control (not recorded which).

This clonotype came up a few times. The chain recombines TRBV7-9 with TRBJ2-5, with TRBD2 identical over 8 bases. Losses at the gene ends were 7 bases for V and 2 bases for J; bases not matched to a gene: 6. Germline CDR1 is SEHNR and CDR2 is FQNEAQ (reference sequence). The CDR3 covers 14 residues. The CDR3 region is CASNSSGPQETQYF. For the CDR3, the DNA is TGTGCCAGCAACTCTAGCGGGCCACAAGAGACCCAGTACTTC.

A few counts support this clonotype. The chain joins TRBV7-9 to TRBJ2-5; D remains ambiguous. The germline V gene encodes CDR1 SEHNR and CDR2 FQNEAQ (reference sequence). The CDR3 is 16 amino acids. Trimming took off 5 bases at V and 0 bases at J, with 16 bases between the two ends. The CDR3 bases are TGTGCCAGCAGCCCTCTGCCAGCAGTGTACCAAGAGACCCAGTACTTC. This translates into CASSPLPAVYQETQYF.

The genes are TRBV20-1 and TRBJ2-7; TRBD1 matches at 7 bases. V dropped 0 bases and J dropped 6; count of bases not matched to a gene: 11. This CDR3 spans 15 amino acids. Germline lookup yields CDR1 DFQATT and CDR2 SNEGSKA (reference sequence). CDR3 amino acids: CSARDLTGSVLEQYF. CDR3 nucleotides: TGCAGTGCTAGAGACTTGACAGGGTCGGTTCTCGAGCAGTACTTC.

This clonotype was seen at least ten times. Written as DNA, the CDR3 is TGTGCCAGCTCACGTACTTCAGGGGCCGTATCCTACGAGCAGTACTTC. Its translation is CASSRTSGAVSYEQYF. The J gene is TRBJ2-7, the V gene TRBV18, with a weak D call TRBD1 (6 bases). The V end was cut by 4 bases, the J end by 1 base, with 17 bases between. CDR1 and CDR2 (germline): KGHSH, LQKENI. This CDR3 spans 16 amino acids. The full variable domain, rest sourced from reference TRBV18 and TRBJ2-7, is NAGVMQNPRHLVRRRGQEARLRCSPMKGHSHVYWYRQLPEEGLKFMVYLQKENIIDESGMPKERFSAEFPKEGPSILRIQQVVRGDSAAYFCASSRTSGAVSYEQYFGPGTRLTVT.

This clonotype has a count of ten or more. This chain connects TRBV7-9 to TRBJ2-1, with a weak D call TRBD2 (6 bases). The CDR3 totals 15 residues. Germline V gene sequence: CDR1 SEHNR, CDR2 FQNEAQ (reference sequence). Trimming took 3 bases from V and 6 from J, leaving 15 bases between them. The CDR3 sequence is CASSFYGGNPNEQFF. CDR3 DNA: TGTGCCAGCAGCTTCTACGGCGGGAACCCCAATGAGCAGTTCTTC.

The CDR3 protein is CASSLIALNTEAFF. The CDR3 DNA sequence: TGTGCCAGCAGCTTAATTGCCTTGAACACTGAAGCTTTCTTT. The V and J genes are TRBV7-9 and TRBJ1-1; D remains unclear. Germline CDR1 reads SEHNR; CDR2 reads FQNEAQ (reference sequence). Trimming removed 2 bases at V and 0 bases at J, with 7 bases between. This CDR3 contains 14 residues.

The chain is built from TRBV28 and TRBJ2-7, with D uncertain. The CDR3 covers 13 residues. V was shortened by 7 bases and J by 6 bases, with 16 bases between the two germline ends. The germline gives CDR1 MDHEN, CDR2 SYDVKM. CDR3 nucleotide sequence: TGTGCCAGCAACCAACCCCCCTCCGGCGAGCAGTACTTC. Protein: CASNQPPSGEQYF.

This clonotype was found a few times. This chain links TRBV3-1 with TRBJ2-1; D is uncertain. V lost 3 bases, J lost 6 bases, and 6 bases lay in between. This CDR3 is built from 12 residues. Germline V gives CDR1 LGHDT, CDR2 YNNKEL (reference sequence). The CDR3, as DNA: TGTGCCAGCAGCCAGGTGGGCAATGAGCAGTTCTTC. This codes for CASSQVGNEQFF.

In nucleotides, the CDR3 is TGTGCCAGCAGCTTAGGAGGCCCGGGATCGGGTGAGACCCAGTACTTC. Translating gives CASSLGGPGSGETQYF. V gene TRBV11-2 combines with J gene TRBJ2-5, with D possibly matching TRBD2 (5 bases). There are 16 residues in the CDR3. Germline V lookup: CDR1 SGHAT, CDR2 FQNNGV. V was cut by 1 base and J by 5 bases, with 17 bases left in between.

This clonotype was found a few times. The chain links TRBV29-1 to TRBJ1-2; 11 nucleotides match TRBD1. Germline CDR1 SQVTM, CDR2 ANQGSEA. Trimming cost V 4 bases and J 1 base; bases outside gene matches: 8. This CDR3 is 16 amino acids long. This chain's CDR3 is CSVASGQGAYNYGYTF. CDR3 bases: TGCAGCGTTGCTTCCGGACAGGGGGCCTATAACTATGGCTACACCTTC.

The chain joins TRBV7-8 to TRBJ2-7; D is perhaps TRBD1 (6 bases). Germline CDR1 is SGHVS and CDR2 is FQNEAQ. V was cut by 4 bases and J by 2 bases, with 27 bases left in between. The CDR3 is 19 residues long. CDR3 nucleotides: TGTGCCAGCAGCTGGCCGCCGGGACACACCGACGGCCCCACCTACGAGCAGTACTTC. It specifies CASSWPPGHTDGPTYEQYF.

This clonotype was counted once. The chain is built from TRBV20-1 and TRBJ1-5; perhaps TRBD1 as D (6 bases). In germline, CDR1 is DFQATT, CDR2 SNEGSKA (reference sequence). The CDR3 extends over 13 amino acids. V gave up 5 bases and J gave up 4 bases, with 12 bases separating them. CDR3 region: CSAGGGPNQPQHF. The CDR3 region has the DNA TGCAGTGCTGGCGGGGGGCCTAATCAGCCCCAGCATTTT.

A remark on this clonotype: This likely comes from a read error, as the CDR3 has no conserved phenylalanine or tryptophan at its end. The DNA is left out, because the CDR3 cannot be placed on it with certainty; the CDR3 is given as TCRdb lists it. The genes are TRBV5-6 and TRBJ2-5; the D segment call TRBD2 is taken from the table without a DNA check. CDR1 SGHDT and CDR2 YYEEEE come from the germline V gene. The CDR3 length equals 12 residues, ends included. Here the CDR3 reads CASSFGRGRLIP.

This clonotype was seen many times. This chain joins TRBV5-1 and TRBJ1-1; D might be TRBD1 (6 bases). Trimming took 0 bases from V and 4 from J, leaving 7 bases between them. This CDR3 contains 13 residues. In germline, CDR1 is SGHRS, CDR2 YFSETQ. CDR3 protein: CASSLVGATEAFF. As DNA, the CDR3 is TGCGCCAGCAGCTTGGTGGGGGCCACTGAAGCTTTCTTT.

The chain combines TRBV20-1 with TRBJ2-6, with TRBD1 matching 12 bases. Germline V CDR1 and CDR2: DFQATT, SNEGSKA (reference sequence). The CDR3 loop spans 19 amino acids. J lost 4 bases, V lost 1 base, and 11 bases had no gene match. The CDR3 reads CSARAPPGQGALGANVLTF. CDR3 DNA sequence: TGCAGTGCTAGAGCGCCCCCGGGACAGGGGGCGCTAGGGGCCAACGTCCTGACTTTC.

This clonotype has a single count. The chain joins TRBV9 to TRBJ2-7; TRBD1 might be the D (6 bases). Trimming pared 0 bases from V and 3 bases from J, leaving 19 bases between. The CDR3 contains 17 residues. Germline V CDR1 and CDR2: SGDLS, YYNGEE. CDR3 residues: CASSVAPEDSGNYEQYF. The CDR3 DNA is TGTGCCAGCAGCGTAGCCCCAGAGGACAGTGGAAACTACGAGCAGTACTTC. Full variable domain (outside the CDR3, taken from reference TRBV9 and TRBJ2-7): DSGVTQTPKHLITATGQRVTLRCSPRSGDLSVYWYQQSLDQGLQFLIQYYNGEERAKGNILERFSAQQFPDLHSELNLSSLELGDSALYFCASSVAPEDSGNYEQYFGPGTRLTVT.

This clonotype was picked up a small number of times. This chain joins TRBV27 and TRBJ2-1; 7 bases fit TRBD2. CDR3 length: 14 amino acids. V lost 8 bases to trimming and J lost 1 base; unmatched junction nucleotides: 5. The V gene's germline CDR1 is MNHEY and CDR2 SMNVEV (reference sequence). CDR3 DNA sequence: TGTGCCAGCCGTAGAGCGGGGTCCTACAATGAGCAGTTCTTC. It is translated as CASRRAGSYNEQFF.

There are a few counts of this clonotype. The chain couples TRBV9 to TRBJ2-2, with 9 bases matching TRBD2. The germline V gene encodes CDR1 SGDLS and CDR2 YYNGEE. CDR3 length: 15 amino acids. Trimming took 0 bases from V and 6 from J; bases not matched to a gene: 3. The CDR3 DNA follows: TGTGCCAGCAGCGTAGTGGCTAGCGGGGCCGGGGAGCTGTTTTTT. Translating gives CASSVVASGAGELFF.

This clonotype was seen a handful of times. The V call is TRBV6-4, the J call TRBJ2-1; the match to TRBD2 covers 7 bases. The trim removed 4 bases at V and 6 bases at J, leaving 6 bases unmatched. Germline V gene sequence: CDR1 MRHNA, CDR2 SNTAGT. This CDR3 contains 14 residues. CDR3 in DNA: TGTGCCAGCAGTGTTGCGGGACTACTCAATGAGCAGTTCTTC. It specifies CASSVAGLLNEQFF.

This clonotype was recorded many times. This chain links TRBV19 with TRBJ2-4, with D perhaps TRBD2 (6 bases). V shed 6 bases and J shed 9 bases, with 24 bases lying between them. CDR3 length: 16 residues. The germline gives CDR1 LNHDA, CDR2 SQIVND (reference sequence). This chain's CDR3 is CASRERGDGRRGIQYF. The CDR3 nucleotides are TGTGCCAGTAGAGAGCGAGGGGACGGCCGGCGGGGCATTCAGTACTTC.

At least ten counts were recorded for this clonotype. The CDR3 DNA reads as TGTGCCAGCACCAGGGGCAGCGGGAGGGCCCGGCGAGCAGATACGCAGTATTTT. Protein product: CASTRGSGRARRADTQYF. The chain links TRBV12-3 or TRBV12-4 to TRBJ2-3, with TRBD2 identical over 10 bases. V shed 7 bases and J 4 bases; nucleotides not matched to a gene: 17. The CDR3 totals 18 residues.

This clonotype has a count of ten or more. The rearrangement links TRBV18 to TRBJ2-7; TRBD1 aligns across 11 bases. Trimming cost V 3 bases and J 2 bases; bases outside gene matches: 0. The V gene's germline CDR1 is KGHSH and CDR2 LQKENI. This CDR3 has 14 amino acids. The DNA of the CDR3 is TGTGCCAGCTCACCGGGACAGGGGGCCTACGAGCAGTACTTC. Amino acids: CASSPGQGAYEQYF.

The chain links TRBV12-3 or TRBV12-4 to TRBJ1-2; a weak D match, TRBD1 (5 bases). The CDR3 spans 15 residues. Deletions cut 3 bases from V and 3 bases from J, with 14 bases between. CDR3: CASSFSTPQDYGYTF. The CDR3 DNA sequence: TGTGCCAGCAGTTTTTCAACCCCACAGGACTATGGCTACACCTTC.